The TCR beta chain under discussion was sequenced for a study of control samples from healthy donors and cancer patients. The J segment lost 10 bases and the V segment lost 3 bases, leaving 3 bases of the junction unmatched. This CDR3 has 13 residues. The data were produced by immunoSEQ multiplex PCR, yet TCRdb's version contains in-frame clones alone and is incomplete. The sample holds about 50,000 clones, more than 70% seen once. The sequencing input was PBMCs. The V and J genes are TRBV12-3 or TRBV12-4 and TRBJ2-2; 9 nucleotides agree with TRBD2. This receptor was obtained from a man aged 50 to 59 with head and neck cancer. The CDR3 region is CASSLERGVELFF. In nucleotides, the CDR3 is TGTGCCAGCAGTTTGGAGCGGGGGGTGGAGCTGTTTTTT.